One and the same sample provided the 22 T cell receptor beta chains below, sequenced in a study of OX40 agonist ivuxolimab in advanced cancers. Only in-frame clones appear in the TCRdb table, and some are missing; sequencing was by immunoSEQ multiplex PCR. The data contain 55,000 to 90,000 clones, 88% of them singletons. The sequencing used CD4+ or CD8+ T cells sorted from blood, collected in a trial of the OX40 agonist ivuxolimab. These receptor sequences come from an adult with an advanced solid tumor such as melanoma, head and neck, liver or kidney cancer.

Points on this clone: At one of its ends the junction is not consistent with the germline gene, which may arise from a read error. This chain links TRBV27 with TRBJ2-5; 7 bases map to TRBD1. Germline CDR1 is MNHEY and CDR2 is SMNVEV (reference sequence). This CDR3 comprises 14 residues. The CDR3 DNA is TGTGCCAGCAGCCCAAGGGGGCCCCAAGAGGCCCAGTACTTC. Its translation is CASSPRGPQEAQYF.

The chain has TRBV6-5 and TRBJ1-2, with D perhaps matching TRBD1 (5 bases). Trimming cost V 8 bases and J 0 bases, with 10 bases left between them. The CDR3 has 13 amino acids. Germline V gene lookup returns CDR1 MNHEY and CDR2 SVGAGI. CDR3 region: CASGGGANYGYTF. The CDR3 nucleotides read TGTGCCAGCGGTGGGGGGGCTAACTATGGCTACACCTTC.

The rearrangement links TRBV30 to TRBJ1-2; tentatively, D is TRBD1 (5 bases). With 2 bases removed from V and 4 bases from J, the gap between germline ends came to 8 bases. This CDR3 is 12 amino acids long. Looked up from germline, CDR1 is GTSNPN and CDR2 is SVGIG (reference sequence). The CDR3 DNA sequence: TGTGCCTGGAGTAGGGGACCCTATGGCTACACCTTC. This encodes CAWSRGPYGYTF.

The rearrangement links TRBV7-2 to TRBJ1-1, with 7 bases matching TRBD1. The germline CDR1 and CDR2 sequences are SGHTA and FQGNSA. J gave up 4 bases and V 1 base, and 18 bases lay outside the gene matches. The CDR3 runs to 19 residues. The CDR3 DNA sequence: TGTGCCAGCAGCTTAGGGCCCCCCAGTGGAGGGGGCGGTAGCACTGAAGCTTTCTTT. The encoded protein is CASSLGPPSGGGGSTEAFF.

This clone appeared a few times. CDR3 region: CASSRYLAGSYEQYF. CDR3 sequence (DNA): TGCGCCAGCAGCCGTTATCTAGCGGGGTCCTACGAGCAGTACTTC. The chain has TRBV4-3 and TRBJ2-7; 9 nucleotides match TRBD2. The V and J ends lost 4 bases and 1 base, in that order; junction bases with no gene match: 5. The V gene's germline CDR1 is LGHNA and CDR2 YSLEER. The length of the CDR3 is 15 residues.

This chain connects TRBV19 to TRBJ2-1; TRBD2 aligns across 9 bases. V gave up 3 bases and J gave up 9 bases; unmatched junction bases: 9. The CDR3 runs to 15 residues. CDR1 LNHDA and CDR2 SQIVND come from the germline V gene (reference sequence). The CDR3 DNA is TGTGCCAGTAGTATTACAGGACTAGCGTCGGGTGAGCAGTTCTTC. Amino acids: CASSITGLASGEQFF.

This clone came up once. The chain uses TRBV7-9 and TRBJ2-2; tentatively, D is TRBD1 (7 bases). The CDR3 spans 16 residues. CDR1 is SEHNR, CDR2 FQNEAQ, per germline (reference sequence). V dropped 5 bases and J dropped 1 base, with 14 bases sitting between them. The CDR3 reads CASSTYRGGNTGELFF. The CDR3 DNA reads TGTGCCAGCAGCACCTACAGGGGAGGGAACACCGGGGAGCTGTTTTTT.

The rearrangement joins TRBV6-6 to TRBJ2-7, with D perhaps TRBD1 (5 bases). Trimming left V 2 bases short and J 2 bases short, with 13 bases between. This CDR3 spans 15 amino acids. Germline lookup yields CDR1 MNHNY and CDR2 SVGAGI (reference sequence). The CDR3 loop is CASSYGALGTYEQYF. The CDR3 DNA reads as TGTGCCAGCAGTTACGGGGCTCTAGGCACCTACGAGCAGTACTTC.

The chain links TRBV4-3 to TRBJ2-5; D possibly corresponds to TRBD2 (6 bases). The CDR3 length is 17 residues. The germline gives CDR1 LGHNA, CDR2 YSLEER. Trimming stripped 0 bases from V and 1 base from J, with 15 bases between. CDR3 sequence: CASSQDSGSLCQETQYF. As DNA, the CDR3 is TGCGCCAGCAGCCAAGATAGCGGCAGTCTCTGCCAAGAGACCCAGTACTTC.

This clone has just one count. The rearrangement uses TRBV20-1 and TRBJ2-5; D is ambiguous. Germline lookup yields CDR1 DFQATT and CDR2 SNEGSKA (reference sequence). With 3 bases removed from V and 7 bases from J, the gap between germline ends came to 6 bases. The CDR3 has 10 residues. CDR3: CSASLATQYF. In DNA form, the CDR3 reads TGCAGTGCTAGTTTAGCGACCCAGTACTTC.

This rearrangement joins TRBV2 to TRBJ2-6; D not resolved. Germline values: CDR1 SNHLY, CDR2 FYNNEI. This CDR3 has 17 amino acids. V lost 4 bases to trimming and J lost 0 bases, with 13 bases between them. CDR3: CASSADGASSGANVLTF. As DNA, the CDR3 is TGTGCCAGCAGTGCCGACGGAGCGAGCTCTGGGGCCAACGTCCTGACTTTC.

The chain couples TRBV7-2 to TRBJ2-5, with a possible D match to TRBD2 (5 bases). CDR1 and CDR2 (germline): SGHTA, FQGNSA. The CDR3 spans 14 residues. V lost 1 base, J lost 5 bases, and 11 bases lay in between. The CDR3 nucleotides are TGTGCCAGCAGCTTAGGACCCCGAGGGGAGACCCAGTACTTC. This translates into CASSLGPRGETQYF.

The rearrangement uses TRBV28 and TRBJ2-7; the match to TRBD2 covers 7 bases. The CDR3 consists of 13 residues. The germline CDR1 and CDR2 sequences are MDHEN and SYDVKM. V shed 6 bases, J shed 4 bases, and the junction held 6 bases outside the gene matches. The CDR3 DNA sequence: TGTGCCAGCAGACGAGCGGGGCGGTACGAGCAGTACTTC. Translating it yields CASRRAGRYEQYF.

Only one count was recorded for this clone. The chain employs TRBV6-6 and TRBJ2-1; D might be TRBD2 (5 bases). Germline lookup yields CDR1 MNHNY and CDR2 SVGAGI (reference sequence). This CDR3 has 15 amino acids. Trimming shortened V by 0 bases and J by 4 bases, and 10 bases separated the two germline ends. CDR3 sequence reads: CASSYSGAEYNEQFF. The CDR3 nucleotides read TGTGCCAGCAGTTACTCGGGAGCGGAATACAATGAGCAGTTCTTC.

This chain joins TRBV9 and TRBJ1-1; perhaps TRBD1 as D (5 bases). Looked up from germline, CDR1 is SGDLS and CDR2 is YYNGEE. This CDR3 has 14 residues. V was pared by 0 bases and J by 1 base, with 7 bases between. The CDR3 region is CASSVGDRNTEAFF. The CDR3 nucleotides are TGTGCCAGCAGCGTAGGAGACAGGAACACTGAAGCTTTCTTT.

This chain uses TRBV7-8 with TRBJ1-1, with no clear D. The CDR3 loop spans 14 amino acids. Germline lookup yields CDR1 SGHVS and CDR2 FQNEAQ. Trimming removed 2 bases from V and 7 bases from J, with 14 bases in between. CDR3 DNA sequence: TGTGCCAGCAGCTTAATACCAAATCTACTTGAAGCTTTCTTT. It encodes CASSLIPNLLEAFF.

The chain has TRBV28 and TRBJ1-4; 8 bases are shared with TRBD1. The trim removed 3 bases at V and 6 bases at J, leaving 9 bases unmatched. The CDR3 is 16 amino acids. CDR1 MDHEN and CDR2 SYDVKM come from the germline V gene. CDR3: CASSFRQGRGDEKLFF. The CDR3 nucleotides read TGTGCCAGCAGTTTCCGACAGGGGCGGGGTGATGAAAAACTGTTTTTT.

This clone was counted once. J is TRBJ2-7 and V is TRBV15; 11 bases are shared with TRBD1. The CDR3 is 15 residues long. V dropped 3 bases and J dropped 3; count of bases not matched to a gene: 4. CDR1 and CDR2 (germline): LNHNV, YYDKDF (reference sequence). The DNA for the CDR3 is TGTGCCACCAGCAGCGGGACAGGGGGGATCTACGAGCAGTACTTC. Translating gives CATSSGTGGIYEQYF.

The chain links TRBV9 to TRBJ1-4, with TRBD1 identical over 10 bases. In germline, CDR1 is SGDLS, CDR2 YYNGEE. The V and J ends lost 4 bases and 4 bases, in that order; junction bases with no gene match: 10. CDR3 size: 17 residues. CDR3 in DNA: TGTGCCAGCAGCCCGGGACAGGGGAGGCTTGTTAATGAAAAACTGTTTTTT. It encodes CASSPGQGRLVNEKLFF.

The rearrangement links TRBV7-2 to TRBJ1-5; D gene uncertain. CDR1 is SGHTA and CDR2 is FQGNSA in the germline V gene. Trimming removed 2 bases at V and 4 bases at J, with 3 bases between. The CDR3 spans 12 residues. CDR3 coding DNA: TGTGCCAGCAGCTTACTTAATCAGCCCCAGCATTTT. Encoded protein: CASSLLNQPQHF.

The chain combines TRBV7-9 with TRBJ2-1; no reliable D call. The germline CDR1 and CDR2 sequences are SEHNR and FQNEAQ (reference sequence). V lost 5 bases and J lost 9, with 14 bases in between. The CDR3 loop spans 13 amino acids. CDR3: CASSPSKVGEQFF. The CDR3 nucleotides are TGTGCCAGCAGCCCCAGTAAGGTCGGTGAGCAGTTCTTC.

This chain links TRBV5-4 with TRBJ2-2, with 8 bases identical to TRBD2. The CDR3 is made up of 15 amino acids. V lost 5 bases, J lost 0 bases, and 3 bases stayed unmatched. Germline CDR1 and CDR2: SGHNT and YYREEE (reference sequence). CDR3 region: CASRPSGPNTGELFF. The CDR3 nucleotides are TGTGCCAGCAGGCCTAGCGGGCCGAACACCGGGGAGCTGTTTTTT.